These 31 T cell receptor beta chains were sequenced from one sample in a study of cytomegalovirus exposure and HLA in healthy donors. PCR was performed using 60 Vbeta and 13 Jbeta primers. Repertoires were generated with immunoSEQ multiplex PCR, while TCRdb's copy carries only in-frame clones and drops some. The table includes 150,000 or so clones, approximately 81% detected once. Sequenced material: PBMCs. The receptors stem from a male donor in good health and CMV-seronegative.

The chain employs TRBV4-3 and TRBJ1-3; the D is unclear. V lost 1 base and J lost 0, with 16 bases in between. The CDR3 extends over 18 amino acids. Germline loops: CDR1 LGHNA, CDR2 YSLEER. The CDR3 sequence: CASSQGRLRGSSGNTIYF. In DNA form, the CDR3 reads TGCGCCAGCAGCCAAGGGAGATTACGCGGGAGCTCTGGAAACACCATATATTTT.

This clone was found once. The J gene is TRBJ2-5, the V gene TRBV28, with 10 bases lining up with TRBD1. The J call may be faulty, since TRBJ2-7 better matches the DNA end. Looked up from germline, CDR1 is MDHEN and CDR2 is SYDVKM. This CDR3 spans 13 amino acids. For the CDR3, the DNA is TGTGCCAGTAGGGACAGGGGAAGCTACGAGCAGTACTTC. It codes for CASRDRGSYEQYF.

In this sample, this clone turned up once. The rearrangement joins TRBV27 to TRBJ2-1; 8 nucleotides agree with TRBD1. Germline V gene data show CDR1 as MNHEY and CDR2 as SMNVEV (reference sequence). V shed 0 bases and J 6 bases; nucleotides not matched to a gene: 4. This CDR3 has 15 residues. The CDR3 reads CASSLSTGTGNEQFF. DNA for the CDR3: TGTGCCAGCAGTTTATCCACCGGGACAGGCAATGAGCAGTTCTTC.

The rearrangement uses TRBV12-5 and TRBJ2-3, with 10 positions matching TRBD2. V dropped 10 bases and J dropped 1; count of bases not matched to a gene: 8. The CDR3 length is 15 residues. CDR1 is LGHNT and CDR2 is FRNRAP in the germline V gene. CDR3 residues: CATSGGVFGTDTQYF. CDR3 nucleotide sequence: TGTGCTACGAGCGGGGGGGTTTTTGGCACAGATACGCAGTATTTT. Combining the CDR3 with reference TRBV12-5 and TRBJ2-3 gives the whole variable domain DARVTQTPRHKVTEMGQEVTMRCQPILGHNTVFWYRQTMMQGLELLAYFRNRAPLDDSGMPKDRFSAEMPDATLATLKIQPSEPRDSAVYFCATSGGVFGTDTQYFGPGTRLTVL.

The chain recombines TRBV28 with TRBJ1-5; tentatively, D is TRBD1 (5 bases). The CDR3 has 15 amino acids. The germline gives CDR1 MDHEN, CDR2 SYDVKM. The germline V and J ends were trimmed by 5 bases and 4 bases, with 15 bases remaining between them. The CDR3 DNA reads TGTGCCAGCAGTCCGGGGGGGGTAAGGAATCAGCCCCAGCATTTT. It yields the protein CASSPGGVRNQPQHF.

This chain connects TRBV7-9 to TRBJ2-1, with unresolved D. The V end was cut by 6 bases, the J end by 11 bases, with 17 bases between. The CDR3 loop spans 13 amino acids. Germline values: CDR1 SEHNR, CDR2 FQNEAQ (reference sequence). The chain's CDR3 is CASRFHYEMKQFF. In DNA form, the CDR3 reads TGTGCCAGCAGATTCCACTACGAAATGAAGCAGTTCTTC.

This chain uses TRBV6-1 with TRBJ2-7, with TRBD2 identical over 7 bases. Trimming removed 7 bases from V and 3 bases from J; junction bases left unmatched: 12. Germline values: CDR1 MNHNS, CDR2 SASEGT. This CDR3 is 15 amino acids long. CDR3 nucleotide sequence: TGTGCCAGCATAGCGGGCGGGGCCGTAGACTACGAGCAGTACTTC. Residues: CASIAGGAVDYEQYF.

This clone has a single count. This chain uses TRBV5-1 with TRBJ2-7; 8 bases are shared with TRBD1. Germline loops: CDR1 SGHRS, CDR2 YFSETQ. Trimming at V came to 0 bases and at J to 6 bases, leaving 8 bases not matched to a gene. The CDR3 contains 15 residues. The CDR3 coding sequence is TGCGCCAGCAGCTTGGCCATAGGACAGGGCGCCGAGCAGTACTTC. This translates into CASSLAIGQGAEQYF.

The chain uses TRBV6-5 and TRBJ2-5, with D perhaps TRBD2 (5 bases). The CDR3 spans 15 residues. Trimming took 6 bases from V and 4 from J, leaving 18 bases between them. CDR1 and CDR2 from the germline V gene are MNHEY and SVGAGI. CDR3 in DNA: TGTGCCAGCAGCATTCCGGGGTCTATGGCAGAGACCCAGTACTTC. This encodes CASSIPGSMAETQYF.

V is TRBV19 and J is TRBJ1-4; D not certain. Trimming stripped 5 bases from V and 0 bases from J, with 7 bases between. The CDR3 has 14 amino acids. From germline, CDR1 is LNHDA and CDR2 SQIVND (reference sequence). The CDR3 DNA reads as TGTGCCAGTAGTTCTGGGCCAACTAATGAAAAACTGTTTTTT. Encoded protein: CASSSGPTNEKLFF.

This clone was seen a few times. The chain is built from TRBV6-5 and TRBJ2-7, with 7 bases lining up with TRBD1. V shed 4 bases and J 3 bases; nucleotides not matched to a gene: 9. Germline V lookup: CDR1 MNHEY, CDR2 SVGAGI. The CDR3 contains 15 residues. CDR3 DNA sequence: TGTGCCAGCAGTTCAATAACGACAGGGTACTACGAGCAGTACTTC. Amino acids: CASSSITTGYYEQYF.

This chain uses TRBV6-5 with TRBJ1-6; possible D gene TRBD1, 5 bases. Germline V gene sequence: CDR1 MNHEY, CDR2 SVGAGI. This CDR3 has 15 amino acids. V was trimmed by 5 bases and J by 7 bases, leaving 15 bases between them. The CDR3 nucleotides read TGTGCCAGCAGTCAAACTCAGGGCCTGAATTCACCCCTCCACTTT. Translating it yields CASSQTQGLNSPLHF.

Details on this clone: Other nucleotide sequences from this sample produce the same CDR3. The V and J genes are TRBV4-1 and TRBJ2-1; TRBD2 matches 8 bases. Germline trimming cut 0 bases from V and 7 bases from J; bases unmatched to any gene: 14. From germline, CDR1 is MGHRA and CDR2 YSYEKL. CDR3 length equals 18 residues. CDR3 DNA sequence: TGCGCCAGCAGCCAAGATTGGGTTAGCGGGGTTCCTAATAATGAGCAGTTCTTC. It is translated as CASSQDWVSGVPNNEQFF.

This chain links TRBV6-5 with TRBJ2-7; TRBD1 matches 9 bases. The CDR3 spans 14 residues. The germline gives CDR1 MNHEY, CDR2 SVGAGI. The V gene end was trimmed by 6 bases and the J gene end by 2 bases; junction bases not matched to a gene: 5. As DNA, the CDR3 is TGTGCCAGCAGCCTCGGACAGGGGCCCTACGAGCAGTACTTC. Protein product: CASSLGQGPYEQYF.

The CDR3 reads CASSLGLAESPGTQYF. CDR3 in DNA: TGTGCCAGCAGCTTAGGACTAGCCGAATCACCCGGTACGCAGTATTTT. The rearrangement uses TRBV11-3 and TRBJ2-3, with TRBD2 matching over 7 bases. Germline-derived CDR1 and CDR2 are SGHNT and YENEEA. The length of the CDR3 is 16 residues. V was clipped by 1 base and J by 8 bases; unmatched bases: 12.

The chain employs TRBV15 and TRBJ2-5, with TRBD2 matching over 7 bases. The CDR3 covers 16 residues. CDR1 and CDR2 (germline): LNHNV, YYDKDF (reference sequence). Germline trimming cut 1 base from V and 4 bases from J; bases unmatched to any gene: 9. CDR3 DNA sequence: TGTGCCACCAGCAGAGGGGGGGAGGGGCGAGGAGAGACCCAGTACTTC. Protein sequence: CATSRGGEGRGETQYF.

V gene TRBV18 combines with J gene TRBJ2-7; 13 nucleotides agree with TRBD2. The ends lost 3 bases at V and 2 bases at J; junction bases unmatched: 1. Germline-derived CDR1 and CDR2 are KGHSH and LQKENI. This CDR3 is built from 15 residues. CDR3 DNA: TGTGCCAGCTCACCCGGGACTAGCGGGGCCTACGAGCAGTACTTC. Translation gives CASSPGTSGAYEQYF.

This clone appeared a single time. This chain connects TRBV4-3 to TRBJ1-1; D is possibly TRBD1 (6 bases). The V and J ends lost 0 bases and 1 base respectively, with 15 bases between them. This CDR3 contains 17 residues. Germline CDR1 and CDR2: LGHNA and YSLEER. The CDR3 protein is CASSQEGQTGWNTEAFF. CDR3 DNA sequence: TGCGCCAGCAGCCAAGAGGGCCAGACAGGATGGAACACTGAAGCTTTCTTT.

The count of this clone is one. The DNA of the CDR3 is TGCGCCAGCAGCCAAACCACAGGGGCGCAGACTTCACCCCTCCACTTT. This sequence encodes CASSQTTGAQTSPLHF. J is TRBJ1-6 and V is TRBV4-3, with 7 bases aligning to TRBD1. The V segment lost 2 bases and the J segment 9 bases; nucleotides outside the gene matches: 10. The CDR3 is 16 residues long. Germline loops: CDR1 LGHNA, CDR2 YSLEER.

This chain links TRBV9 with TRBJ2-7, with TRBD1 identical over 12 bases. This CDR3 has 19 residues. Trimming took 4 bases from V and 0 from J; bases not matched to a gene: 14. Germline CDR1 and CDR2: SGDLS and YYNGEE. CDR3 sequence reads: CASSPNRDRGLSSSYEQYF. CDR3 coding DNA: TGTGCCAGCAGCCCAAACCGGGACAGGGGGCTATCGAGCTCCTACGAGCAGTACTTC.

This rearrangement joins TRBV5-6 to TRBJ2-5, with TRBD2 matching over 7 bases. Gene TRBJ2-7 matches the end of the DNA better, so the J call may be wrong. Germline V CDR1 and CDR2: SGHDT, YYEEEE. The CDR3 spans 16 residues. This CDR3 reads CASSLGRGGSSYEQYF. CDR3 nucleotide sequence: TGTGCCAGCAGCTTGGGGAGGGGAGGGAGCTCCTACGAGCAGTACTTC.

J is TRBJ2-7 and V is TRBV28, with a possible D match to TRBD2 (6 bases). The germline V and J ends were trimmed by 6 bases and 4 bases, with 22 bases remaining between them. Per germline, CDR1 MDHEN and CDR2 SYDVKM. This CDR3 is built from 16 residues. CDR3 bases: TGTGCCAGCAGCCCACAGGTTCCGGGGGTAACATACGAGCAGTACTTC. It yields the protein CASSPQVPGVTYEQYF.

The table lists this clone with a few counts. The chain couples TRBV7-2 to TRBJ2-1, with D possibly matching TRBD2 (6 bases). The CDR3 has 15 residues. The ends were cut back, 2 bases at V and 3 bases at J, with 11 bases in the middle. Germline CDR1 and CDR2: SGHTA and FQGNSA. CDR3 sequence reads: CASSLSGSLYNEQFF. The CDR3 DNA reads as TGTGCCAGCAGCTTATCCGGGAGCCTCTACAATGAGCAGTTCTTC.

The chain links TRBV7-2 to TRBJ1-3; unclear D gene. The V and J ends lost 8 bases and 0 bases respectively, with 14 bases between them. The CDR3 has 15 amino acids. CDR1 and CDR2 from the germline V gene are SGHTA and FQGNSA. This chain's CDR3 is CASVSRGSSGNTIYF. The CDR3, as DNA: TGTGCCAGCGTTTCGCGGGGAAGCTCTGGAAACACCATATATTTT.

CDR3: CASSLKGPRDNLAFF. The CDR3 nucleotides read TGTGCCAGCAGTTTAAAAGGTCCCAGGGATAATCTGGCTTTCTTT. J is TRBJ1-1 and V is TRBV27; D possibly corresponds to TRBD1 (5 bases). V lost 2 bases to trimming and J lost 11 bases, with 21 bases between them. The CDR3 totals 15 residues. Looked up from germline, CDR1 is MNHEY and CDR2 is SMNVEV (reference sequence).

The V and J genes are TRBV15 and TRBJ2-3, with TRBD2 matching over 8 bases. The junction had 4 bases not matched to a gene; V was cut back by 3 bases and J by 2 bases. Germline CDR1 is LNHNV and CDR2 is YYDKDF (reference sequence). CDR3 size: 15 residues. CDR3 bases: TGTGCCACCAGCAGTAGCGGGGCTAACACAGATACGCAGTATTTT. Its translation is CATSSSGANTDTQYF.

This clone was recorded a few times. The chain uses TRBV7-2 and TRBJ1-3; 7 bases are shared with TRBD1. The ends lost 4 bases at V and 3 bases at J; junction bases unmatched: 3. Germline V CDR1 and CDR2: SGHTA, FQGNSA. This CDR3 is built from 14 residues. Written as DNA, the CDR3 is TGTGCCAGCAGCTCTAGACAGGGTGGAAACACCATATATTTT. It encodes CASSSRQGGNTIYF.

The CDR3 spells CASSAHRVPYEQYF. The CDR3 DNA reads as TGTGCCAGTAGTGCGCACAGGGTGCCCTACGAGCAGTACTTC. This chain connects TRBV19 to TRBJ2-7; D may be TRBD1 (6 bases). Germline-derived CDR1 and CDR2 are LNHDA and SQIVND (reference sequence). There are 14 residues in the CDR3. The germline V and J ends were trimmed by 5 bases and 2 bases, with 13 bases remaining between them.

This clone was found a few times. The gene calls are TRBV15 and TRBJ2-1; 10 nucleotides agree with TRBD1. The junction had 9 bases not matched to a gene; V was cut back by 3 bases and J by 10 bases. The CDR3 covers 15 residues. Germline CDR1 LNHNV, CDR2 YYDKDF (reference sequence). In DNA, the CDR3 is TGTGCCACCAGCAGCTCTGACAGGGGGCTCGGGGAGCAGTTCTTC. Its translation: CATSSSDRGLGEQFF.

This chain uses TRBV11-2 with TRBJ2-5; TRBD2 matches 8 bases. Losses at the gene ends were 5 bases for V and 5 bases for J; bases not matched to a gene: 7. The CDR3 covers 14 residues. Germline V lookup: CDR1 SGHAT, CDR2 FQNNGV. CDR3 sequence (DNA): TGTGCCAGCAGCCACGGGGGGGCCGGGGAGACCCAGTACTTC. This translates into CASSHGGAGETQYF.

This clone was seen a few times. The CDR3 sequence: CASRLKTGGDTGELFF. CDR3 sequence (DNA): TGTGCCAGCAGGTTGAAGACAGGGGGGGACACCGGGGAGCTGTTTTTT. The rearrangement uses TRBV28 and TRBJ2-2; 9 bases are a match to TRBD1. This CDR3 is built from 16 residues. Germline V lookup: CDR1 MDHEN, CDR2 SYDVKM. V lost 6 bases to trimming and J lost 3 bases; unmatched junction nucleotides: 8.